This T cell receptor (beta chain) was profiled in a study of cytomegalovirus exposure and HLA in healthy donors. General study findings and limits: Analysis performed later found 16,000 or so TCR beta sequences associated with HLA alleles at 0.05 false discovery rate.

V lost 3 bases to trimming and J lost 0 bases, with 18 bases between them. The CDR3 loop spans 18 amino acids. Per the germline V gene, CDR1 is LGHNA and CDR2 is YNFKEQ. A single count supports this clone. Its target is unknown. Researchers ran the PCR with 60 Vbeta and 13 Jbeta primers. Libraries were prepared by immunoSEQ multiplex PCR; TCRdb keeps only in-frame clonotypes and omits some of them. The data show over 100,000 clones, approximately 85% seen once. J is TRBJ1-3 and V is TRBV4-2; the D gene is possibly TRBD1 (5 bases). The material sequenced was PBMCs. The sequence was obtained from a woman between 50 and 59 years old in good health and CMV-seropositive. CDR3 region: CASSQDPHRKASGNTIYF. The CDR3 region has the DNA TGTGCCAGCAGCCAGGACCCCCACAGGAAGGCCTCTGGAAACACCATATATTTT.